This record covers a single T cell receptor beta chain. Its target is unknown. Target depth was 1 in 200,000 to 1 in 1 million T cells, about 10x per clonotype. Profiled with immunoSEQ multiplex PCR; TCRdb holds only in-frame clones, not every one. This table has some 200,000 clones, over 60% appearing once. From cryopreserved PBMCs came about 2 micrograms of genomic DNA used for TCR beta libraries. The sample is drawn from a study of cytotoxic CD8 clonotypes in ibrutinib-treated CLL. About the study: Specimens for response were gathered following a median around a year of therapy, spanning 6 to 36. Notes on the study in general: The study found public clonotypes uncommon, contracting or stable on treatment.

The V gene lost 4 bases and the J gene lost 1 base, with 7 bases spanning the gap. Looked up from germline, CDR1 is KGHSH and CDR2 is LQKENI. This CDR3 is 13 amino acids long. The clonotype comes from a human donor with chronic lymphocytic leukemia. This chain links TRBV18 with TRBJ1-1; maybe TRBD1 (6 bases). This sample comprised PBMCs, obtained after 24 months of ibrutinib treatment. This CDR3 is CASSQTGNTEAFF. CDR3 nucleotide sequence: TGTGCCAGCTCACAGACAGGGAACACTGAAGCTTTCTTT. Full variable domain (rest looked up from reference TRBV18 and TRBJ1-1): NAGVMQNPRHLVRRRGQEARLRCSPMKGHSHVYWYRQLPEEGLKFMVYLQKENIIDESGMPKERFSAEFPKEGPSILRIQQVVRGDSAAYFCASSQTGNTEAFFGQGTRLTVV.